The 25 T cell receptor beta chains in this list originate from one sample, sequenced in a study of T cell responses to AZD1222 COVID-19 vaccine (dated by TCRdb to about 2021). Libraries were made using the immunoSEQ multiplex PCR assay. Imported from immuneACCESS, the table was reduced by TCRdb to in-frame sequences with V and J called. These copies leave out some clones; in studies compared against another copy, an unresolved V gene accounts for under half, and the cause of the remainder is not known. Within this sample are about 110,000 clones, with roughly 85% of them counted one time only. The biggest ten clones account for approximately 3.5% of the sample. The time point label, as the study defines it: baseline before first vaccination. The sample was peripheral blood, taken on day 0 of AZD1222 vaccination. Receptors originate from an adult in good health.

The chain is built from TRBV19 and TRBJ2-3; D gene ambiguous. This CDR3 spans 13 amino acids. Germline V gives CDR1 LNHDA, CDR2 SQIVND (reference sequence). Trimming removed 1 base at V and 5 bases at J, with 7 bases between. This CDR3 is CASSIGPGDTQYF. For the CDR3, the DNA is TGTGCCAGTAGTATAGGTCCGGGAGATACGCAGTATTTT.

The chain recombines TRBV5-1 with TRBJ1-2, with TRBD1 matching over 11 bases. Germline loops: CDR1 SGHRS, CDR2 YFSETQ. CDR3 size: 15 residues. V lost 5 bases and J lost 5; bases outside the gene matches: 8. CDR3 amino acids: CASRVSGTGGYGYTF. DNA of the CDR3: TGCGCCAGCAGGGTCTCCGGGACAGGGGGTTATGGCTACACCTTC.

The chain joins TRBV28 to TRBJ2-1; tentative D call: TRBD2 (5 bases). With 1 base removed from V and 0 bases from J, the gap between germline ends came to 10 bases. The CDR3 covers 16 residues. The V gene's germline CDR1 is MDHEN and CDR2 SYDVKM. This chain's CDR3 is CASSLFTGSSYNEQFF. The CDR3 DNA follows: TGTGCCAGCAGTTTATTCACGGGAAGCTCCTACAATGAGCAGTTCTTC.

V gene TRBV7-2 combines with J gene TRBJ2-7; unclear D gene. Germline V CDR1 and CDR2: SGHTA, FQGNSA. The V gene lost 4 bases and the J gene lost 3 bases, with 10 bases spanning the gap. The CDR3 has 13 residues. The CDR3 DNA reads as TGTGCCAGCAGCTCAGACTGGTTCTACGAGCAGTACTTC. It encodes CASSSDWFYEQYF.

The chain uses TRBV5-1 and TRBJ1-2, with D possibly matching TRBD1 (5 bases). This CDR3 has 17 amino acids. In germline, CDR1 is SGHRS, CDR2 YFSETQ. V lost 0 bases, J lost 3 bases, and 18 bases lay in between. DNA for the CDR3: TGCGCCAGCAGCTTGGATGGGGCTGGTAGGGATTACTATGGCTACACCTTC. This codes for CASSLDGAGRDYYGYTF.

The rearrangement uses TRBV7-9 and TRBJ2-3; D is ambiguous. This CDR3 has 14 amino acids. The ends were cut back, 5 bases at V and 5 bases at J, with 14 bases in the middle. In germline, CDR1 is SEHNR, CDR2 FQNEAQ (reference sequence). The CDR3 loop reads CASSPGIAGDTQYF. The CDR3 nucleotides read TGTGCCAGCAGCCCCGGAATAGCAGGAGATACGCAGTATTTT.

This chain connects TRBV5-1 to TRBJ2-2, with 14 bases lining up with TRBD2. Per germline, CDR1 SGHRS and CDR2 YFSETQ. CDR3 length: 15 residues. V lost 4 bases to trimming and J lost 6 bases; unmatched junction nucleotides: 2. CDR3 loop: CASSRLAGGAGELFF. CDR3 coding DNA: TGCGCCAGCAGCCGACTAGCGGGAGGGGCCGGGGAGCTGTTTTTT.

The chain has TRBV6-4 and TRBJ1-2; D gene ambiguous. CDR1 is MRHNA and CDR2 is SNTAGT in the germline V gene. Trimming took 1 base from V and 8 from J, leaving 11 bases between them. CDR3 length: 13 residues. The CDR3 sequence: CASSDFASGGYTF. DNA of the CDR3: TGTGCCAGCAGTGACTTTGCCTCGGGAGGCTACACCTTC.

V gene TRBV18 combines with J gene TRBJ2-7, with TRBD1 as a possible D gene (6 bases). Germline assignment: CDR1 KGHSH and CDR2 LQKENI. The V end lost 0 bases, the J end lost 5 bases, and 11 bases lay between the germline ends. This CDR3 is 14 amino acids long. CDR3 in DNA: TGTGCCAGCTCACCACCCACAGGGAGAAACGAGCAGTACTTC. Its translation is CASSPPTGRNEQYF.

The chain has TRBV3-1 (or the pseudogene TRBV3-2) and TRBJ2-7; possibly TRBD1 for D (5 bases). This CDR3 has 15 residues. The germline V gene has CDR1 LGHDT and CDR2 YNNKEL (reference sequence). V was trimmed by 1 base and J by 2 bases, leaving 12 bases between them. Here the CDR3 DNA reads TGTGCCAGCAGCCAAGGTCGAGTCAGGGCCTACGAGCAGTACTTC. Translating gives CASSQGRVRAYEQYF.

J is TRBJ2-2 and V is TRBV5-1; 11 bases match TRBD1. This CDR3 contains 16 residues. V was pared by 4 bases and J by 4 bases, with 6 bases of the junction left unmatched. Germline loops: CDR1 SGHRS, CDR2 YFSETQ. CDR3: CASSAVDRGLTGELFF. The CDR3 bases are TGCGCCAGCAGCGCGGTGGACAGGGGGCTCACCGGGGAGCTGTTTTTT.

This sequence joins TRBV11-3 and TRBJ2-1; 7 bases match TRBD2. Germline V lookup: CDR1 SGHNT, CDR2 YENEEA. With 3 bases clipped from V and 7 bases from J, the junction kept 9 bases outside the gene matches. The CDR3 totals 15 residues. The CDR3: CASSLGVAGLNEQFF. The CDR3 DNA sequence: TGTGCCAGCAGCTTGGGGGTAGCGGGTTTGAATGAGCAGTTCTTC.

This rearrangement joins TRBV29-1 to TRBJ1-1; 9 nucleotides agree with TRBD1. Germline CDR1 is SQVTM and CDR2 is ANQGSEA. The V and J ends lost 7 bases and 5 bases, in that order; junction bases with no gene match: 8. The CDR3 covers 13 residues. In DNA, the CDR3 is TGCAGCGCTGCGACAGGGGGGAGTACTGAAGCTTTCTTT. It is translated as CSAATGGSTEAFF.

The chain uses TRBV27 and TRBJ1-5; D unclear. This CDR3 comprises 16 residues. Germline CDR1 is MNHEY and CDR2 is SMNVEV (reference sequence). Trimming cost V 6 bases and J 6 bases, with 21 bases left between them. CDR3 DNA: TGTGCCAGCAGGGAAATGGCGTTGGGTGTAGGTCAGCCCCAGCATTTT. This gives the protein CASREMALGVGQPQHF.

This clone rates as medium-sized (0.01 to 0.1%). The chain combines TRBV28 with TRBJ2-7; D might be TRBD2 (6 bases). This CDR3 is built from 13 residues. V shed 6 bases and J shed 5 bases, with 14 bases lying between them. CDR1 MDHEN and CDR2 SYDVKM come from the germline V gene. CDR3 residues: CASRIPGDHEQYF. In nucleotides, the CDR3 is TGTGCCAGCAGAATCCCGGGGGACCACGAGCAGTACTTC.

The J gene is TRBJ2-7, the V gene TRBV18; 9 bases map to TRBD2. This CDR3 region has 15 residues. The germline V gene encodes CDR1 KGHSH and CDR2 LQKENI. The V gene end was trimmed by 6 bases and the J gene end by 0 bases; junction bases not matched to a gene: 6. The DNA of the CDR3 is TGTGCCAGCTCCCCTGGACTAGCGAGCTCCTACGAGCAGTACTTC. It encodes CASSPGLASSYEQYF.

The gene calls are TRBV19 and TRBJ2-3; maybe TRBD1 (6 bases). Trimming stripped 5 bases from V and 2 bases from J, with 11 bases between. The length of the CDR3 is 14 residues. Germline V gene sequence: CDR1 LNHDA, CDR2 SQIVND (reference sequence). The CDR3 protein is CASSWAGDTDTQYF. The CDR3 nucleotides read TGTGCCAGTAGTTGGGCAGGGGACACAGATACGCAGTATTTT.

The gene calls are TRBV2 and TRBJ2-7; D may be TRBD1 or TRBD2 (5 bases each). The CDR3 is made up of 14 amino acids. Germline loops: CDR1 SNHLY, CDR2 FYNNEI. V was clipped by 8 bases and J by 2 bases, with 16 bases between them. CDR3 sequence: CASSLGTMAYEQYF. The DNA for the CDR3 is TGTGCCAGCTCTCTTGGGACCATGGCCTACGAGCAGTACTTC. The full variable domain, in which reference TRBV2 and TRBJ2-7 provide the parts outside the CDR3, is EPEVTQTPSHQVTQMGQEVILRCVPISNHLYFYWYRQILGQKVEFLVSFYNNEISEKSEIFDDQFSVERPDGSNFTLKIRSTKLEDSAMYFCASSLGTMAYEQYFGPGTRLTVT.

This clone has more than one count but fewer than ten. CDR3 loop: CASSLSGQGMEETQYF. The CDR3 DNA reads as TGTGCCAGCTCACTGTCGGGACAGGGGATGGAAGAGACCCAGTACTTC. The chain is built from TRBV18 and TRBJ2-5; the match to TRBD1 covers 10 bases. This CDR3 is 16 amino acids long. With V trimmed by 4 bases and J by 3 bases, 8 bases remained unmatched. Germline CDR1 and CDR2: KGHSH and LQKENI. The entire variable domain, with the rest obtained from reference TRBV18 and TRBJ2-5, is as follows: NAGVMQNPRHLVRRRGQEARLRCSPMKGHSHVYWYRQLPEEGLKFMVYLQKENIIDESGMPKERFSAEFPKEGPSILRIQQVVRGDSAAYFCASSLSGQGMEETQYFGPGTRLLVL.

The chain has TRBV5-1 and TRBJ2-4; no firm D call. Trimming left V 0 bases short and J 9 bases short, with 10 bases between. The CDR3 spans 13 residues. CDR1 and CDR2 (germline): SGHRS, YFSETQ. The CDR3 is CASSLAVDGIQYF. The CDR3 bases are TGCGCCAGCAGCTTGGCAGTTGACGGCATTCAGTACTTC.

This clone was observed once. The chain has TRBV19 and TRBJ1-4, with 7 positions matching TRBD1. Per germline, CDR1 LNHDA and CDR2 SQIVND (reference sequence). The CDR3 runs to 13 residues. Trimming at V came to 3 bases and at J to 5 bases, leaving 0 bases not matched to a gene. CDR3 loop: CASSMDRNEKLFF. DNA for the CDR3: TGTGCCAGTAGTATGGACAGGAATGAAAAACTGTTTTTT.

V is TRBV6-6 and J is TRBJ1-6; D is ambiguous. Trimming shortened V by 0 bases and J by 8 bases, and 5 bases separated the two germline ends. CDR3 length equals 13 residues. Germline V gene data show CDR1 as MNHNY and CDR2 as SVGAGI (reference sequence). CDR3 bases: TGTGCCAGCAGTTACTCCGGAGATTCACCCCTCCACTTT. It codes for CASSYSGDSPLHF.

CDR3 sequence: CASSVLGQGPTEAFF. The CDR3 nucleotides read TGTGCCAGCAGCGTCTTAGGACAGGGGCCCACTGAAGCTTTCTTT. The chain couples TRBV9 to TRBJ1-1, with 9 bases fitting TRBD1. Germline CDR1 reads SGDLS; CDR2 reads YYNGEE. This CDR3 spans 15 amino acids. V shed 2 bases, J shed 4 bases, and the junction held 6 bases outside the gene matches. Supplemented by reference TRBV9 and TRBJ1-1, the full variable domain reads DSGVTQTPKHLITATGQRVTLRCSPRSGDLSVYWYQQSLDQGLQFLIQYYNGEERAKGNILERFSAQQFPDLHSELNLSSLELGDSALYFCASSVLGQGPTEAFFGQGTRLTVV.

The V call is TRBV27, the J call TRBJ2-5; 9 nucleotides match TRBD1. J lost 1 base, V lost 3 bases, and 9 bases had no gene match. Germline V gene data show CDR1 as MNHEY and CDR2 as SMNVEV (reference sequence). The CDR3 runs 17 residues. The CDR3 DNA reads as TGTGCCAGCAGTTTGTATCCCGGGACAGGGACCCAAGAGACCCAGTACTTC. Protein sequence: CASSLYPGTGTQETQYF.

The chain is built from TRBV7-8 and TRBJ1-4; no definite D call. This CDR3 is built from 13 residues. Trimming cost V 4 bases and J 6 bases, with 9 bases left between them. CDR1 is SGHVS, CDR2 FQNEAQ, per germline. CDR3 DNA: TGTGCCAGCAGCTACCTACTACATGAAAAACTGTTTTTT. Protein: CASSYLLHEKLFF.